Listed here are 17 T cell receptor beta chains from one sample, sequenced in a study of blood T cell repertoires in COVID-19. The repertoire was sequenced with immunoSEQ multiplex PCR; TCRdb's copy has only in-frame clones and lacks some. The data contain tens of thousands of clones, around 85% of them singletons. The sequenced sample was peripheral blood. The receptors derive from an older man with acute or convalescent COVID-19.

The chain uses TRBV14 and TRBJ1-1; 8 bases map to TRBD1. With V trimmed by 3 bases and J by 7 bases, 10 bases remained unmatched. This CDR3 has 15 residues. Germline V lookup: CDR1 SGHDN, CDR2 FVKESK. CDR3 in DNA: TGTGCCAGCAGCCAGATGGGACAGGCGGGTGATGAAGCTTTCTTT. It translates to CASSQMGQAGDEAFF.

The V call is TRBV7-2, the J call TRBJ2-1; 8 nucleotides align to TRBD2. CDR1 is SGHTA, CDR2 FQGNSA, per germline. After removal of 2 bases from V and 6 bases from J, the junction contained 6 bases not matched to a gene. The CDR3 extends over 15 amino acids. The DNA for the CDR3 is TGTGCCAGCAGCTTATCTAGCGGGCCAGGCAATGAGCAGTTCTTC. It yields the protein CASSLSSGPGNEQFF.

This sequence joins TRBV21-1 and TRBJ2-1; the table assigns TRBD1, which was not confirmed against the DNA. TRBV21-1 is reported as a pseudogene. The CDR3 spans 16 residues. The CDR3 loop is CASSKRKGMTYNEQFF. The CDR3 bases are TGTGCCAGCAGCAAACGTAAGGGGATGACCTACAATGAGCAGTTCTTC.

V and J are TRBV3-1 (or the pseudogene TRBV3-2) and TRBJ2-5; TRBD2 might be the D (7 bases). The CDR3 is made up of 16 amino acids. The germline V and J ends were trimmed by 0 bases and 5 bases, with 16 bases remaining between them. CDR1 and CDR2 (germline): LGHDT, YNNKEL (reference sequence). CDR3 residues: CASSQDLARGGETQYF. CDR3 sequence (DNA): TGTGCCAGCAGCCAAGATCTTGCGAGGGGGGGGGAGACCCAGTACTTC.

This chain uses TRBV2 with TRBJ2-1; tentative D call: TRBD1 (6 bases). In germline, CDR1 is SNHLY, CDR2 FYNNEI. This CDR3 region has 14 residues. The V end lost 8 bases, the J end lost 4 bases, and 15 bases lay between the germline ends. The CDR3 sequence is CASVAGANYNEQFF. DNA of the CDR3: TGTGCCAGCGTAGCAGGGGCGAATTACAATGAGCAGTTCTTC.

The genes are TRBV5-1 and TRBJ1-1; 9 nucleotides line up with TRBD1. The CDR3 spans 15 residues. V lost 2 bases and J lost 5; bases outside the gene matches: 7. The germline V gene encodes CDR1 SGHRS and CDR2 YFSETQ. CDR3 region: CASSLTGGAPTEAFF. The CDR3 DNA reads TGCGCCAGCAGCTTAACAGGGGGCGCGCCGACTGAAGCTTTCTTT.

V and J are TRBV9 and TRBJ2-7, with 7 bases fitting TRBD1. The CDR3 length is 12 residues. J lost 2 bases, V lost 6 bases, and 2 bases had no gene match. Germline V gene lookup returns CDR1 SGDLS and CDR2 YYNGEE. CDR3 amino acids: CASTTGAYEQYF. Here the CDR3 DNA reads TGTGCCAGCACAACAGGGGCCTACGAGCAGTACTTC.

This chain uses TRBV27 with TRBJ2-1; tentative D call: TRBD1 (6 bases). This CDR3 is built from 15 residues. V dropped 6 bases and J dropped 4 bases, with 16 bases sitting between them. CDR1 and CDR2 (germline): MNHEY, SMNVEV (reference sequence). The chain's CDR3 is CASRRLGTKYNEQFF. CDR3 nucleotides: TGTGCCAGCAGACGACTCGGGACAAAGTACAATGAGCAGTTCTTC.

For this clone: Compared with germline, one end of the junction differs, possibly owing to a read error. As DNA, the CDR3 is TGTGCCAGCTGCTTAGGACTTCAGACCTACGAGCAGTACTTC. Its translation: CASCLGLQTYEQYF. The J gene is TRBJ2-7, the V gene TRBV5-6; possible D gene TRBD2, 5 bases. CDR1 and CDR2 (germline): SGHDT, YYEEEE. This CDR3 spans 14 amino acids.

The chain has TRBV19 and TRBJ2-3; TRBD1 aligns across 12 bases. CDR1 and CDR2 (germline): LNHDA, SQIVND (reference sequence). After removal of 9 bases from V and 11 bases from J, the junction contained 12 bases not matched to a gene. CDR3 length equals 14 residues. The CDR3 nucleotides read TGTGCCAGCGGAGGGACAGGGGGCACCCCCCAGCAGTATTTT. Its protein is CASGGTGGTPQQYF.

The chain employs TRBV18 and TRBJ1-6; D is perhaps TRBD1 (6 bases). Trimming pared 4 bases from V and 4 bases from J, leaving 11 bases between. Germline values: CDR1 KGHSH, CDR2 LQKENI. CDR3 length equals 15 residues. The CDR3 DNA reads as TGTGCCAGCTCACAGGCCCAGGGGTATAATTCACCCCTCCACTTT. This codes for CASSQAQGYNSPLHF. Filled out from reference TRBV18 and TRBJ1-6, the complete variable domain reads NAGVMQNPRHLVRRRGQEARLRCSPMKGHSHVYWYRQLPEEGLKFMVYLQKENIIDESGMPKERFSAEFPKEGPSILRIQQVVRGDSAAYFCASSQAQGYNSPLHFGNGTRLTVT.

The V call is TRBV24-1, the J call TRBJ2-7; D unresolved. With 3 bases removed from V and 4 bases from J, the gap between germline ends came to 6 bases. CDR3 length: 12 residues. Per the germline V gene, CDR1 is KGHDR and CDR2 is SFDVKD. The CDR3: CATSDTRYEQYF. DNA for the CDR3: TGTGCCACCAGTGATACGAGGTACGAGCAGTACTTC.

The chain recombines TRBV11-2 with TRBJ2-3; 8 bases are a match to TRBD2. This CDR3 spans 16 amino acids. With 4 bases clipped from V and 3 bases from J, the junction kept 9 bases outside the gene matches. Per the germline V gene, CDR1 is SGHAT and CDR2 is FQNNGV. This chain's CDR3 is CASSYLDGRGTDTQYF. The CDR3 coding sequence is TGTGCCAGCAGCTACCTTGACGGGAGGGGGACAGATACGCAGTATTTT.

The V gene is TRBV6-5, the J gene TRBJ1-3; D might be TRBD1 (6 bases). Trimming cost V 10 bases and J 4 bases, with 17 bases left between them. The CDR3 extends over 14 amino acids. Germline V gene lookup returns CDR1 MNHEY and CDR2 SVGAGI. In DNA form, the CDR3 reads TGTGCCACCAGGTCAGGGGCGCGGGGAAACACCATATATTTT. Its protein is CATRSGARGNTIYF.

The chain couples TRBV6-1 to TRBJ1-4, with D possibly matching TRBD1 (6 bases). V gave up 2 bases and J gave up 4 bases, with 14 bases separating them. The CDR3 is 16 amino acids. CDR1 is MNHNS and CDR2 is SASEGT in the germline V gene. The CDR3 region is CASSETTTGNNEKLFF. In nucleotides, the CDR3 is TGTGCCAGCAGTGAAACGACTACAGGGAATAATGAAAAACTGTTTTTT.

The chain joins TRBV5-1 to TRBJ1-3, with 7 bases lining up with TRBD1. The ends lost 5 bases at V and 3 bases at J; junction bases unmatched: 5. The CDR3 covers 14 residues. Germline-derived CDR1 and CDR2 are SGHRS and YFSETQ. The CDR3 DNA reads TGCGCCAGCAGTCAGGGGGGTTTTGGAAACACCATATATTTT. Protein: CASSQGGFGNTIYF.

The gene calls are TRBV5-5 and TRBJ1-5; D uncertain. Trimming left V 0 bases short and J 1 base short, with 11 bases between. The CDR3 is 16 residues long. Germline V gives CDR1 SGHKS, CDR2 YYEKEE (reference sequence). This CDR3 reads CASSLVGGNSNQPQHF. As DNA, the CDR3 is TGTGCCAGCAGCTTGGTCGGAGGGAACAGCAATCAGCCCCAGCATTTT. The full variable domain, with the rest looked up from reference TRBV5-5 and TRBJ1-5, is DAGVTQSPTHLIKTRGQQVTLRCSPISGHKSVSWYQQVLGQGPQFIFQYYEKEERGRGNFPDRFSARQFPNYSSELNVNALLLGDSALYLCASSLVGGNSNQPQHFGDGTRLSIL.